Below, 26 T cell receptor beta chains from the same sample are listed, as sequenced in a study of blood T cell repertoires in COVID-19 (dated by TCRdb to the early 2020s). Libraries were built with the immunoSEQ multiplex PCR assay. Not all clones reach the TCRdb copy of this immuneACCESS table, which keeps in-frame sequences only. Checked studies attribute under half of the gap to unresolved V genes and leave the rest unexplained. This sample gives some 130,000 clones in total; about 70% of them show up just once. The ten largest clones capture 1.5% to 2% of the sample. The sequencing sample was made of peripheral blood. These TCRs come from a woman in her 70s with acute or convalescent COVID-19.

The chain recombines TRBV28 with TRBJ2-3; TRBD1 matches 8 bases. CDR3 size: 13 residues. In germline, CDR1 is MDHEN, CDR2 SYDVKM. V was pared by 11 bases and J by 0 bases, with 4 bases of the junction left unmatched. The CDR3, as DNA: TGTGCCGGACAGGGTTTAAGCACAGATACGCAGTATTTT. Protein sequence: CAGQGLSTDTQYF. The full variable domain, its missing parts supplied by reference TRBV28 and TRBJ2-3, is DVKVTQSSRYLVKRTGEKVFLECVQDMDHENMFWYRQDPGLGLRLIYFSYDVKMKEKGDIPEGYSVSREKKERFSLILESASTNQTSMYLCAGQGLSTDTQYFGPGTRLTVL.

In this sample, this clone turned up a few times. The chain couples TRBV2 to TRBJ1-5; D remains ambiguous. The CDR3 sequence is 13 residues long. V lost 6 bases and J lost 0, with 6 bases in between. Germline V CDR1 and CDR2: SNHLY, FYNNEI. The CDR3 here is CASRSNSNQPQHF. The DNA for the CDR3 is TGTGCCAGCAGGTCTAATAGCAATCAGCCCCAGCATTTT.

The rearrangement uses TRBV27 and TRBJ1-2, with TRBD1 matching 7 bases. Per germline, CDR1 MNHEY and CDR2 SMNVEV (reference sequence). The CDR3 is made up of 14 amino acids. J was trimmed by 4 bases and V by 6 bases; bases with no gene match: 8. The CDR3 region has the DNA TGTGCCAGCAGACCGACGGACAGGTTCTATGGCTACACCTTC. It specifies CASRPTDRFYGYTF.

This clone was counted between two and nine times. The chain carries TRBV7-2 and TRBJ1-5; the D gene is possibly TRBD1 (6 bases). Looked up from germline, CDR1 is SGHTA and CDR2 is FQGNSA. The length of the CDR3 is 16 residues. With 5 bases removed from V and 4 bases from J, the gap between germline ends came to 18 bases. CDR3 nucleotides: TGTGCCAGCAGCCCGGGACAAACACGCGGAAATCAGCCCCAGCATTTT. Translating it yields CASSPGQTRGNQPQHF.

The rearrangement links TRBV18 to TRBJ2-5; weak D call: TRBD1 (6 bases). The CDR3 consists of 17 residues. Looked up from germline, CDR1 is KGHSH and CDR2 is LQKENI. Deletions cut 2 bases from V and 2 bases from J, with 18 bases between. The CDR3 loop reads CASSPMPLGAIQETQYF. The CDR3 bases are TGTGCCAGCTCACCAATGCCGTTGGGGGCCATACAAGAGACCCAGTACTTC.

In this sample, this clone turned up a few times. The V and J genes are TRBV6-5 and TRBJ1-2, with TRBD1 identical over 8 bases. The CDR3 totals 13 residues. Germline CDR1 reads MNHEY; CDR2 reads SVGAGI. J gave up 6 bases and V 6 bases, and 6 bases lay outside the gene matches. The DNA for the CDR3 is TGTGCCAGCAGAACGAACAGGGGGGATGGCTACACCTTC. Translated, it gives CASRTNRGDGYTF.

This chain links TRBV5-1 with TRBJ2-5; 12 nucleotides line up with TRBD1. The V gene's germline CDR1 is SGHRS and CDR2 YFSETQ. V shed 3 bases, J shed 3 bases, and the junction held 9 bases outside the gene matches. The CDR3 is 17 amino acids. The CDR3 bases are TGCGCCAGCAGCTCCACCCGGGACAGGGGGCGGAAAGAGACCCAGTACTTC. It codes for CASSSTRDRGRKETQYF.

This clone counts as medium-sized. This sequence joins TRBV28 and TRBJ2-5; a weak D match, TRBD2 (7 bases). Trimming stripped 3 bases from V and 7 bases from J, with 15 bases between. Germline V gene sequence: CDR1 MDHEN, CDR2 SYDVKM. The CDR3 totals 14 residues. CDR3 loop: CASSFFHREGTQYF. The CDR3, as DNA: TGTGCCAGCAGTTTTTTTCACAGGGAGGGGACCCAGTACTTC.

The J gene is TRBJ2-3, the V gene TRBV6-2 or TRBV6-3; D is unclear. In germline, CDR1 is MNHEY, CDR2 SVGEGT. V lost 2 bases, J lost 2 bases, and 14 bases lay in between. CDR3 length equals 16 residues. The CDR3 sequence: CASSYIPSVFTDTQYF. CDR3 DNA: TGTGCCAGCAGTTACATCCCATCGGTATTCACAGATACGCAGTATTTT.

This chain joins TRBV6-6 and TRBJ1-2, with D maybe TRBD1 (5 bases). Germline V lookup: CDR1 MNHNY, CDR2 SVGAGI (reference sequence). Trimming stripped 2 bases from V and 5 bases from J, with 18 bases between. The CDR3 runs 16 residues. The DNA for the CDR3 is TGTGCCAGCAGTTACGTCGGAGGGGCGACAGTTTATGGCTACACCTTC. This sequence encodes CASSYVGGATVYGYTF.

In this sample, this clone turned up a few times. The chain recombines TRBV9 with TRBJ2-3, with 7 bases identical to TRBD1. V gave up 4 bases and J gave up 2 bases; unmatched junction bases: 7. This CDR3 has 15 residues. The V gene's germline CDR1 is SGDLS and CDR2 YYNGEE. The CDR3 DNA follows: TGTGCCAGCAGCTTTCAGGGGGTGGCCACAGATACGCAGTATTTT. It specifies CASSFQGVATDTQYF.

The rearrangement links TRBV28 to TRBJ1-1; perhaps TRBD1 as D (5 bases). V shed 5 bases and J shed 4 bases, with 17 bases lying between them. Germline lookup yields CDR1 MDHEN and CDR2 SYDVKM. The CDR3 contains 15 residues. The CDR3 nucleotides read TGTGCCAGCAGTCCCCAAGGGGCCTGGGGCACTGAAGCTTTCTTT. This gives the protein CASSPQGAWGTEAFF.

V usage is TRBV20-1 and J usage is TRBJ2-1; TRBD1 might be the D (5 bases). The CDR3 has 10 residues. CDR1 is DFQATT and CDR2 is SNEGSKA in the germline V gene (reference sequence). The V end lost 4 bases, the J end lost 8 bases, and 6 bases lay between the germline ends. The DNA of the CDR3 is TGCAGTGCTACAGGGTATGAGCAGTTCTTC. Its translation: CSATGYEQFF.

This chain connects TRBV6-5 to TRBJ2-5; TRBD1 aligns across 7 bases. J was trimmed by 1 base and V by 2 bases; bases with no gene match: 4. The CDR3 totals 15 residues. CDR1 is MNHEY, CDR2 SVGAGI, per germline. CDR3 sequence reads: CASSYTTGIQETQYF. The DNA for the CDR3 is TGTGCCAGCAGTTACACGACAGGGATCCAAGAGACCCAGTACTTC.

V and J are TRBV28 and TRBJ2-2; D is perhaps TRBD1 (5 bases). V lost 2 bases and J lost 9, with 10 bases in between. The germline gives CDR1 MDHEN, CDR2 SYDVKM. This CDR3 is 13 amino acids long. CDR3 coding DNA: TGTGCCAGCAGTTTAACCCAGGGAAGGGAGCTGTTTTTT. As protein: CASSLTQGRELFF.

The V call is TRBV6-6, the J call TRBJ2-7; the match to TRBD2 covers 9 bases. The CDR3 length is 16 residues. The V segment lost 4 bases and the J segment 4 bases; nucleotides outside the gene matches: 11. Per germline, CDR1 MNHNY and CDR2 SVGAGI (reference sequence). The CDR3 protein is CASSSGIAGDGYEQYF. CDR3 sequence (DNA): TGTGCCAGCAGTTCCGGGATAGCGGGAGATGGGTACGAGCAGTACTTC.

The CDR3 loop reads CASSLDRGRTEAFF. The CDR3 coding sequence is TGCGCCAGCAGCCTGGACAGGGGGCGGACTGAAGCTTTCTTT. The chain joins TRBV4-1 to TRBJ1-1; 11 bases line up with TRBD1. The length of the CDR3 is 14 residues. V dropped 4 bases and J dropped 5; count of bases not matched to a gene: 3. The germline V gene encodes CDR1 MGHRA and CDR2 YSYEKL.

This chain uses TRBV19 with TRBJ2-2, with 9 bases that match TRBD2. Germline V lookup: CDR1 LNHDA, CDR2 SQIVND (reference sequence). The V segment lost 4 bases and the J segment 4 bases; nucleotides outside the gene matches: 7. CDR3 size: 16 residues. The CDR3 here is CASSTLAGVATGELFF. The CDR3 nucleotides are TGTGCCAGTAGTACCTTAGCGGGAGTCGCCACCGGGGAGCTGTTTTTT.

In this sample, this clone turned up a few times. The chain recombines TRBV5-4 with TRBJ2-2, with 14 bases matching TRBD2. This CDR3 has 20 residues. Germline V gives CDR1 SGHNT, CDR2 YYREEE (reference sequence). V was pared by 1 base and J by 1 base, with 9 bases of the junction left unmatched. The CDR3 DNA follows: TGTGCCAGCAGCTTGCTGGCGGGACTAGCGGGGGCCCTGAACACCGGGGAGCTGTTTTTT. It yields the protein CASSLLAGLAGALNTGELFF.

The table lists this clone with a few counts. The chain recombines TRBV6-2 or TRBV6-3 with TRBJ2-3, with no clear D. With 5 bases removed from V and 6 bases from J, the gap between germline ends came to 6 bases. CDR1 is MNHEY and CDR2 is SVGEGT in the germline V gene. The CDR3 has 11 residues. The CDR3 DNA is TGTGCCAGCAGTACGCGTGATACGCAGTATTTT. Amino acids: CASSTRDTQYF.

This chain joins TRBV5-4 and TRBJ2-3, with TRBD2 identical over 8 bases. Germline V gene lookup returns CDR1 SGHNT and CDR2 YYREEE (reference sequence). V was clipped by 0 bases and J by 0 bases; unmatched bases: 3. The CDR3 runs to 16 residues. CDR3 DNA sequence: TGTGCCAGCAGCTTGGAGGCTAGCGGGAGCACAGATACGCAGTATTTT. This codes for CASSLEASGSTDTQYF.

The CDR3 coding sequence is TGCGCCAGCAGTCAATTAGCGGCACGAATGAACACTGAAGCTTTCTTT. This translates into CASSQLAARMNTEAFF. The chain links TRBV23-1 to TRBJ1-1; no definite D call. TRBV23-1 is filed as an ORF, its function uncertain. The V gene lost 1 base and the J gene lost 0 bases, with 12 bases spanning the gap. This CDR3 is built from 16 residues.

The table lists this clone with a few counts. The chain has TRBV5-5 and TRBJ1-3; D not resolved. Germline V gene data show CDR1 as SGHKS and CDR2 as YYEKEE (reference sequence). V was trimmed by 6 bases and J by 0 bases, leaving 10 bases between them. The CDR3 consists of 14 residues. The CDR3 DNA is TGTGCCAGCACCGGGTCGTCCTCTGGAAACACCATATATTTT. Its protein is CASTGSSSGNTIYF.

This clone has a handful of counts. The J gene is TRBJ1-2, the V gene TRBV24-1, with 8 positions matching TRBD1. Germline CDR1 and CDR2: KGHDR and SFDVKD. V lost 7 bases, J lost 2 bases, and 11 bases stayed unmatched. CDR3 length: 16 amino acids. The CDR3 DNA follows: TGTGCCACCAGCACTCCGACAGGGGCAAACAACTATGGCTACACCTTC. Its translation: CATSTPTGANNYGYTF.

V gene TRBV28 combines with J gene TRBJ2-7, with D perhaps matching TRBD1 (6 bases). The germline CDR1 and CDR2 sequences are MDHEN and SYDVKM. The CDR3 runs 15 residues. V lost 2 bases and J 2 bases, leaving 13 bases between the germline ends. CDR3 nucleotide sequence: TGTGCCAGCAGTTTAGGGCTGGACAGCACCTACGAGCAGTACTTC. Translation gives CASSLGLDSTYEQYF.

The chain carries TRBV3-1 (or the pseudogene TRBV3-2) and TRBJ1-2; no clear D gene. Between the trimmed V and J ends, which lost 4 bases and 6 bases, there was a span of 18 bases. Germline CDR1 LGHDT, CDR2 YNNKEL (reference sequence). This CDR3 is built from 15 residues. The CDR3 nucleotides read TGTGCCAGCAGCCGCCAAGGGCTAAGGAGGGATGGCTACACCTTC. Translation: CASSRQGLRRDGYTF.